Presented here are 14 T cell receptor beta chains from one specimen sequenced in a study of T cell repertoires in cytomegalovirus infection. TCRdb processed the reads anew with MiXCR; each CDR3 protein has one entry. The sample lists approximately 630,000 distinct CDR3 sequences, 20% to 25% occurring once. Sequencing was done on a sample of CD8+ T cells from PBMCs. Receptor source: a human donor in good health (CMV status not recorded). Some clones in this sample may be carry-over from other donors' samples.

This clonotype was seen more than once but under ten times. At one end, the junction sequence differs from germline, possibly due to a read error. The chain uses TRBV5-4 and TRBJ1-1; possibly TRBD1 for D (6 bases). The CDR3 covers 13 residues. Germline V lookup: CDR1 SGHNT, CDR2 YYREEE (reference sequence). The CDR3 DNA reads TGTGCCAGCAGCCCCGGACAGAACGCTGAAGCTTTCTTT. Translating gives CASSPGQNAEAFF.

This clonotype has only a few counts. The rearrangement joins TRBV29-1 to TRBJ2-5; TRBD2 is a possible D gene (5 bases). The germline CDR1 and CDR2 sequences are SQVTM and ANQGSEA. The CDR3 length is 14 residues. Trimming removed 0 bases from V and 4 bases from J, with 12 bases in between. CDR3 bases: TGCAGCGTTGAAGATATGCGGGTCCGAGAGACCCAGTACTTC. This sequence encodes CSVEDMRVRETQYF.

V is TRBV7-9 and J is TRBJ2-2; no clear D gene. CDR3 size: 16 residues. The germline V gene encodes CDR1 SEHNR and CDR2 FQNEAQ (reference sequence). The V end was cut by 5 bases, the J end by 0 bases, with 13 bases between. CDR3 coding DNA: TGTGCCAGCAGCCCGGCGACGGGCCCGAACACCGGGGAGCTGTTTTTT. Translating it yields CASSPATGPNTGELFF.

This clonotype was recorded at least ten times. The V gene is TRBV6-5, the J gene TRBJ2-3; weak D call: TRBD2 (5 bases). CDR3 size: 14 residues. V lost 5 bases and J lost 1, with 10 bases in between. Germline CDR1 and CDR2: MNHEY and SVGAGI. CDR3: CASSPYGGTDTQYF. In nucleotides, the CDR3 is TGTGCCAGCAGTCCCTACGGGGGCACAGATACGCAGTATTTT.

The table lists this clonotype with many counts. The rearrangement links TRBV7-9 to TRBJ1-1; 7 bases fit TRBD1. Germline values: CDR1 SEHNR, CDR2 FQNEAQ (reference sequence). J was trimmed by 0 bases and V by 5 bases; bases with no gene match: 6. There are 15 residues in the CDR3. The CDR3 spells CASSRRQGLNTEAFF. CDR3 bases: TGTGCCAGCAGCCGTCGACAGGGCTTGAACACTGAAGCTTTCTTT.

This clonotype was seen repeatedly, ten times or more. DNA for the CDR3: TGTGCCAGCAGCTTAGGGCCGGATGCAACTAATGAAAAACTGTTTTTT. This gives the protein CASSLGPDATNEKLFF. The chain recombines TRBV7-6 with TRBJ1-4; D is unresolved. Germline V gene data show CDR1 as SGHVS and CDR2 as FNYEAQ. The V end was cut by 1 base, the J end by 0 bases, with 9 bases between. This CDR3 comprises 16 residues.

The J gene is TRBJ1-1, the V gene TRBV6-6, with TRBD1 matching 7 bases. CDR1 is MNHNY and CDR2 is SVGAGI in the germline V gene (reference sequence). The V and J ends lost 7 bases and 5 bases, in that order; junction bases with no gene match: 13. This CDR3 has 15 amino acids. The DNA for the CDR3 is TGTGCCAGCATTCGTTATCGGGCAGGGGGGACTGAAGCTTTCTTT. Translating gives CASIRYRAGGTEAFF.

Note on this clonotype: This CDR3 is missing its conserved last phenylalanine or tryptophan, likely due to a read error. V is TRBV15 and J is TRBJ1-1; D is uncertain. The germline V gene encodes CDR1 LNHNV and CDR2 YYDKDF (reference sequence). CDR3 length: 14 amino acids. V lost 1 base and J 2 bases, leaving 8 bases between the germline ends. CDR3 amino acids: CATSRGGFNTEAFI. In nucleotides, the CDR3 is TGTGCCACCAGCAGAGGCGGGTTCAACACTGAAGCTTTCATT.

The chain uses TRBV12-3 or TRBV12-4 and TRBJ2-4, with D perhaps matching TRBD1 or TRBD2 (6 bases each). This CDR3 is built from 14 residues. Trimming shortened V by 7 bases and J by 7 bases, and 17 bases separated the two germline ends. The CDR3 DNA follows: TGTGCCAGCACCTTGGGGGGCGTTCGGAACATTCAGTACTTC. This encodes CASTLGGVRNIQYF.

The chain links TRBV7-9 to TRBJ1-6; 8 bases agree with TRBD1. CDR1 is SEHNR, CDR2 FQNEAQ, per germline (reference sequence). Trimming removed 1 base from V and 12 bases from J; junction bases left unmatched: 5. The CDR3 has 14 residues. The CDR3 spells CASSLGQGNVPLHF. The DNA of the CDR3 is TGTGCCAGCAGCTTAGGACAGGGGAATGTACCCCTCCACTTT.

The chain carries TRBV20-1 and TRBJ2-1, with TRBD2 matching over 7 bases. The CDR3 is made up of 16 amino acids. Unmatched junction bases numbered 19, after V lost 6 bases and J lost 8 bases. Germline V CDR1 and CDR2: DFQATT, SNEGSKA (reference sequence). The CDR3 reads CSAGPLGRATGDEQFF. DNA for the CDR3: TGCAGTGCCGGACCCCTGGGGAGGGCGACGGGGGATGAGCAGTTCTTC.

Points on this clonotype: A much larger clone lies one base from this, so it may be a read error. The rearrangement links TRBV7-3 to TRBJ2-2; D tentatively fits TRBD1 or TRBD2 (5 bases each). The CDR3 has 15 residues. Germline V lookup: CDR1 SGHTA, CDR2 FQGTGA. The CDR3 bases are TGTGCCAACAGCTTATCCGAGGGGTCCACCGGGGAGCTGTTTTTT. Translation: CANSLSEGSTGELFF.

The table lists this clonotype with many counts. The chain is built from TRBV7-8 and TRBJ2-7; 8 bases line up with TRBD1. V lost 1 base, J lost 3 bases, and 17 bases stayed unmatched. The CDR3 contains 19 residues. Germline assignment: CDR1 SGHVS and CDR2 FQNEAQ. CDR3 in DNA: TGTGCCAGCAGCTTAGTTCGCGGGTTGGGAAGGACAGGGATCTACGAGCAGTACGTC. Its translation is CASSLVRGLGRTGIYEQYV.

This clonotype was found a few times. The V and J genes are TRBV6-5 and TRBJ1-1; possible D gene TRBD1, 5 bases. The CDR3 has 15 amino acids. The V gene's germline CDR1 is MNHEY and CDR2 SVGAGI. V was pared by 0 bases and J by 11 bases, with 19 bases between. For the CDR3, the DNA is TGTGCCAGCAGTTACTCGAGGAGGACATACAGTCTTGCTTTCTTT. This gives the protein CASSYSRRTYSLAFF.